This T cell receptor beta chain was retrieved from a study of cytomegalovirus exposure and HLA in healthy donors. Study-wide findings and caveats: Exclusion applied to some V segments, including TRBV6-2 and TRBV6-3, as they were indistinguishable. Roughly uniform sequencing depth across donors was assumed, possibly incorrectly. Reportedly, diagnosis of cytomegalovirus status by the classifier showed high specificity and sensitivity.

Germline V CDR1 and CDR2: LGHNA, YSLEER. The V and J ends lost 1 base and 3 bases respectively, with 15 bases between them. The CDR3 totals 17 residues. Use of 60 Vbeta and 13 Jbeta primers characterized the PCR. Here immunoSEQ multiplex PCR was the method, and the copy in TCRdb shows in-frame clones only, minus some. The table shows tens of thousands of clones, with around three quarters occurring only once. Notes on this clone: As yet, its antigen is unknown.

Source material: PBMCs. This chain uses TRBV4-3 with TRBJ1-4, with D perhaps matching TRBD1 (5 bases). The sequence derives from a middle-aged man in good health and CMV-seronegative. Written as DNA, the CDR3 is TGCGCCAGCAGCCAAGGGGGGAACCCGGGGGCTAATGAAAAACTGTTTTTT. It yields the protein CASSQGGNPGANEKLFF.